The 9 T cell receptor beta chains below come from one sample, sequenced in a study of blood T cell repertoires in COVID-19. Sequencing was performed with immunoSEQ multiplex PCR; in TCRdb, only in-frame clones are kept and a portion is missing. The profile covers roughly 97,000 clones, with 90% appearing a single time and 1.5% to 2% taken by the ten largest. The sample comprised peripheral blood. The receptors were sampled from a man aged 60-69 years with acute or convalescent COVID-19.

This clone has only one observation. This chain uses TRBV7-8 with TRBJ2-1; 7 positions agree with TRBD1. This CDR3 contains 13 residues. The V segment lost 4 bases and the J segment 9 bases; nucleotides outside the gene matches: 6. Germline V gives CDR1 SGHVS, CDR2 FQNEAQ. The DNA for the CDR3 is TGTGCCAGCAGCTCAGACAGGGCTGGTGAGCAGTTCTTC. Its protein is CASSSDRAGEQFF. The entire variable domain, with the rest obtained from reference TRBV7-8 and TRBJ2-1, is as follows: GAGVSQSPRYKVAKRGQDVALRCDPISGHVSLFWYQQALGQGPEFLTYFQNEAQLDKSGLPSDRFFAERPEGSVSTLKIQRTQQEDSAVYLCASSSDRAGEQFFGPGTRLTVL.

The chain is built from TRBV18 and TRBJ1-5, with a tentative D call TRBD1 (5 bases). The CDR3 is made up of 13 amino acids. Trimming pared 6 bases from V and 4 bases from J, leaving 10 bases between. CDR1 is KGHSH, CDR2 LQKENI, per germline. The CDR3 loop is CASSSGENQPQHF. CDR3 DNA sequence: TGTGCCAGCTCCTCGGGGGAAAATCAGCCCCAGCATTTT.

This clone has only a few counts. The V call is TRBV27, the J call TRBJ1-1; D is unclear. The CDR3 runs to 13 residues. The germline V gene encodes CDR1 MNHEY and CDR2 SMNVEV (reference sequence). Trimming cost V 1 base and J 3 bases, with 6 bases left between them. CDR3 DNA: TGTGCCAGCAGTTTATGGGGAGACACTGAAGCTTTCTTT. Protein product: CASSLWGDTEAFF.

The rearrangement uses TRBV29-1 and TRBJ1-2; D unclear. Germline-derived CDR1 and CDR2 are SQVTM and ANQGSEA. Trimming removed 6 bases at V and 0 bases at J, with 17 bases between. The CDR3 length is 15 residues. CDR3 residues: CSVPRGGITNYGYTF. The CDR3, as DNA: TGCAGCGTCCCGCGGGGTGGGATAACTAACTATGGCTACACCTTC.

The rearrangement joins TRBV3-1 (or the pseudogene TRBV3-2) to TRBJ1-2; 7 positions match TRBD1. V lost 0 bases, J lost 12 bases, and 7 bases stayed unmatched. This CDR3 is built from 13 residues. Per the germline V gene, CDR1 is LGHDT and CDR2 is YNNKEL (reference sequence). CDR3 loop: CASSQDQQGIHTF. As DNA, the CDR3 is TGTGCCAGCAGCCAAGATCAACAGGGGATCCACACCTTC.

In this sample, this clone turned up once. V gene TRBV5-5 combines with J gene TRBJ1-5; the D is unclear. CDR3 length equals 13 residues. CDR1 and CDR2 (germline): SGHKS, YYEKEE (reference sequence). V was shortened by 2 bases and J by 5 bases, with 8 bases between the two germline ends. DNA for the CDR3: TGTGCCAGCAGCTTTCGATCAGATCAGCCCCAGCATTTT. Its protein product is CASSFRSDQPQHF. Full variable domain (outside the CDR3, taken from reference TRBV5-5 and TRBJ1-5): DAGVTQSPTHLIKTRGQQVTLRCSPISGHKSVSWYQQVLGQGPQFIFQYYEKEERGRGNFPDRFSARQFPNYSSELNVNALLLGDSALYLCASSFRSDQPQHFGDGTRLSIL.

The J gene is TRBJ1-3, the V gene TRBV24-1, with D possibly matching TRBD1 (5 bases). Germline V gene lookup returns CDR1 KGHDR and CDR2 SFDVKD. Trimming left V 0 bases short and J 0 bases short, with 17 bases between. The CDR3 is 19 amino acids. The CDR3 nucleotides read TGTGCCACCAGTGATTTGTGGGCAGGCTGGGACTTCTCTGGAAACACCATATATTTT. This codes for CATSDLWAGWDFSGNTIYF.

In its sample, this clone was seen once. The chain is built from TRBV6-1 and TRBJ1-1, with 7 bases aligning to TRBD1. CDR1 is MNHNS and CDR2 is SASEGT in the germline V gene. The CDR3 is 18 residues long. The junction had 21 bases not matched to a gene; V was cut back by 0 bases and J by 11 bases. CDR3 bases: TGTGCCAGCAGTGAAGCTTCCCCGGTAGGGGGCGGACGACTACGGGCTTTCTTT. This translates into CASSEASPVGGGRLRAFF.

This chain uses TRBV6-4 with TRBJ1-3; D is perhaps TRBD1 (5 bases). Trimming removed 2 bases from V and 2 bases from J, with 19 bases in between. Looked up from germline, CDR1 is MRHNA and CDR2 is SNTAGT. The CDR3 is made up of 18 amino acids. Here the CDR3 reads CASSDLPGGVGAGNTIYF. CDR3 in DNA: TGTGCCAGCAGTGACCTCCCCGGGGGGGTTGGCGCTGGAAACACCATATATTTT.